The 5 T cell receptor beta chains below all came from one sample that was sequenced in a study of blood T cell repertoires in COVID-19. The assay was immunoSEQ multiplex PCR, and TCRdb's table has in-frame clones only and misses some. The table records a few hundred thousand clones, around 87% of them present only once. The specimen was PBMCs or T cells enriched from blood (not recorded which). Every receptor here comes from a man aged 18 to 35 who had recovered from COVID-19.

V gene TRBV28 combines with J gene TRBJ2-7; 7 nucleotides match TRBD1. The CDR3 runs to 13 residues. The V gene end was trimmed by 5 bases and the J gene end by 3 bases; junction bases not matched to a gene: 4. Germline V gene sequence: CDR1 MDHEN, CDR2 SYDVKM. CDR3 nucleotide sequence: TGTGCCAGCAGTCCGGGACAGATCTACGAGCAGTACTTC. Protein product: CASSPGQIYEQYF.

CDR3 amino acids: CASGPPQQVSGNTIYF. CDR3 DNA: TGTGCTAGTGGCCCCCCTCAACAAGTCTCTGGAAACACCATATATTTT. The V and J genes are TRBV12-5 and TRBJ1-3; D not resolved. Trimming took off 6 bases at V and 0 bases at J, with 15 bases between the two ends. From germline, CDR1 is LGHNT and CDR2 FRNRAP. The CDR3 contains 16 residues.

CDR3 nucleotide sequence: TGTGCCAGCAGTTCACCCCGCCTAGCGGGGGGGTTCAATGAGCAGTTCTTC. Its translation is CASSSPRLAGGFNEQFF. This chain uses TRBV27 with TRBJ2-1; 12 bases align to TRBD2. V gave up 4 bases and J gave up 6 bases; unmatched junction bases: 10. The CDR3 spans 17 residues. Germline V lookup: CDR1 MNHEY, CDR2 SMNVEV (reference sequence).

The chain links TRBV2 to TRBJ2-3; D gene ambiguous. Germline V lookup: CDR1 SNHLY, CDR2 FYNNEI. V dropped 5 bases and J dropped 3 bases, with 6 bases sitting between them. This CDR3 comprises 12 residues. The CDR3 region is CASSRTTDTQYF. The CDR3 coding sequence is TGTGCCAGCAGTCGCACTACAGATACGCAGTATTTT. The entire variable domain, with the rest obtained from reference TRBV2 and TRBJ2-3, is as follows: EPEVTQTPSHQVTQMGQEVILRCVPISNHLYFYWYRQILGQKVEFLVSFYNNEISEKSEIFDDQFSVERPDGSNFTLKIRSTKLEDSAMYFCASSRTTDTQYFGPGTRLTVL.

The chain combines TRBV6-1 with TRBJ2-7; TRBD1 aligns across 7 bases. Germline V gives CDR1 MNHNS, CDR2 SASEGT. The length of the CDR3 is 16 residues. The V and J ends lost 2 bases and 1 base, in that order; junction bases with no gene match: 8. The CDR3 DNA reads as TGTGCCAGCAGTGAAATTCTCGACAGGGATTCCTACGAGCAGTACTTC. Translation: CASSEILDRDSYEQYF.